This T cell receptor (beta chain) is drawn from a study of OX40 agonist ivuxolimab in advanced cancers. Study-level background: Under the entry rules, prior anti-PD-1, anti-PD-L1 or anti-CTLA-4 therapy was allowed, and roughly 41% had some. Study-wide findings and caveats: Circulating CD4+ and CD8+ T cells showed clonal expansion by week 6 at 0.1 to 3.0 mg/kg. In the expanded peripheral T cells, antigen specificity was never determined.

As for this clone: The antigen is unknown.

V lost 8 bases to trimming and J lost 2 bases; unmatched junction nucleotides: 6. The CDR3 totals 14 residues. Germline CDR1 and CDR2: LGHNT and FRNRAP. The protocol was immunoSEQ multiplex PCR, while the TCRdb copy is restricted to in-frame clones and leaves out a portion. The sample contains about 48,000 clones, around 83% of which appear only once. The J gene is TRBJ2-3, the V gene TRBV12-5; 8 bases are shared with TRBD1. The sequence came from an adult with an advanced solid tumor such as melanoma, head and neck, liver or kidney cancer. The sequenced sample was CD4+ or CD8+ T cells sorted from blood, obtained in a trial of the OX40 agonist ivuxolimab. CDR3 DNA: TGTGCTAGTACCGACAGGGGATCCACAGATACGCAGTATTTT. It yields the protein CASTDRGSTDTQYF. Variable domain in full (rest from reference TRBV12-5 and TRBJ2-3): DARVTQTPRHKVTEMGQEVTMRCQPILGHNTVFWYRQTMMQGLELLAYFRNRAPLDDSGMPKDRFSAEMPDATLATLKIQPSEPRDSAVYFCASTDRGSTDTQYFGPGTRLTVL.